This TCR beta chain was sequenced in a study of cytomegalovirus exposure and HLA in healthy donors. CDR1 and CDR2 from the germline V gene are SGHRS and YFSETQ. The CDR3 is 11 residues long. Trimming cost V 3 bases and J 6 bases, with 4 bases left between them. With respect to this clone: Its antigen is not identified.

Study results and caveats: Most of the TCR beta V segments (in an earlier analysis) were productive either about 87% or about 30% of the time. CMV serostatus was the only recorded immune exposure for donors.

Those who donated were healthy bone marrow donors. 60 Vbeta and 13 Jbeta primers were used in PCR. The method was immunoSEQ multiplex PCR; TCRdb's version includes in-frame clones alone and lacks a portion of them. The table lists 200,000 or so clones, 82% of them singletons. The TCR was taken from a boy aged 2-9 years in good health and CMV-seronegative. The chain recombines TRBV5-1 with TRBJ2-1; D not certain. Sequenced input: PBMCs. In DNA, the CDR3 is TGCGCCAGCAGCTCCCGCAATGAGCAGTTCTTC. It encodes CASSSRNEQFF.